A selection of T cell receptor beta chains follows, all from one sample in a study of graft-versus-host responses after intestinal transplantation. Clones were read by immunoSEQ multiplex PCR, and TCRdb kept only the in-frame ones, dropping some. The sample contains approximately 130,000 clones, just over 90% of which appear only once. These receptors lack a known antigen. Sequenced material: unstimulated CD4+ T cells sorted from spleen or lymph node cells, taken before intestinal transplant. Receptors originate from a human donor who received an intestinal transplant. Each CDR3 is given with its conserved first and last residue. D genes are given only for firm matches. A clone size is listed for some rows: how often the clone was seen (once, few, many), or a class if it is expanded.

size: NA
J: TRBJ1-2
D: NA
V: TRBV9
length: 14
CDR3: CASSVDTASYGYTF
DNA: TGTGCCAGCAGCGTAGATACGGCCAGCTATGGCTACACCTTC

size: NA
J: TRBJ2-7
D: TRBD1
V: TRBV5-1
length: 14
CDR3: CASSWGQGAYEQYF
DNA: TGCGCCAGCAGCTGGGGACAGGGGGCCTACGAGCAGTACTTC

size: few
J: TRBJ1-3
D: NA
V: TRBV4-1
length: 16
CDR3: CASSLVLGRRGNTIYF
DNA: TGCGCCAGCAGCCTCGTGTTGGGGAGGAGGGGAAACACCATATATTTT

size: once
J: TRBJ1-2
D: NA
V: TRBV4-1
length: 12
CDR3: CASRPDGGGYTF
DNA: TGCGCCAGCAGACCGGACGGCGGGGGCTACACCTTC

size: NA
J: TRBJ1-1
D: NA
V: TRBV6-1
length: 13
CDR3: CASSVGSNTEAFF
DNA: TGTGCCAGCAGTGTGGGATCCAACACTGAAGCTTTCTTT

size: NA
J: TRBJ2-1
D: NA
V: TRBV9
length: 15
CDR3: CASSPNPSSYNEQFF
DNA: TGTGCCAGCAGCCCTAATCCGAGCTCCTACAATGAGCAGTTCTTC

size: NA
J: TRBJ1-4
D: NA
V: TRBV7-3
length: 14
CDR3: CASSLKGGNEKLFF
DNA: TGTGCCAGCAGCTTAAAGGGGGGTAATGAAAAACTGTTTTTT

size: NA
J: TRBJ2-5
D: NA
V: TRBV6-1
length: 13
CDR3: CASIGPGRETQYF
DNA: TGTGCCAGCATAGGACCGGGTAGGGAGACCCAGTACTTC

size: NA
J: TRBJ1-1
D: NA
V: TRBV11-2
length: 14
CDR3: CASRTGTLNTEAFF
DNA: TGTGCCAGCAGAACCGGGACACTGAACACTGAAGCTTTCTTT

size: NA
J: TRBJ1-3
D: TRBD1
V: TRBV30
length: 14
CDR3: CAWSYRGSGNTIYF
DNA: TGTGCCTGGAGTTACAGGGGCTCTGGAAACACCATATATTTT

size: NA
J: TRBJ1-5
D: NA
V: TRBV6-5
length: 15
CDR3: CASSSNRGSHQPQHF
DNA: TGTGCCAGCAGCTCTAACCGCGGGTCTCATCAGCCCCAGCATTTT

size: NA
J: TRBJ1-6
D: NA
V: TRBV15
length: 16
CDR3: CATSRDQSSYNSPLHF
DNA: TGTGCCACCAGCAGAGATCAGAGCTCCTATAATTCACCCCTCCACTTT

size: NA
J: TRBJ1-5
D: NA
V: TRBV5-6
length: 14
CDR3: CASRLQGVDQPQHF
DNA: TGTGCCAGCAGATTACAGGGAGTGGATCAGCCCCAGCATTTT

size: NA
J: TRBJ2-5
D: NA
V: TRBV15
length: 13
CDR3: CATSRDTQETQYF
DNA: TGTGCCACCAGCAGAGATACTCAAGAGACCCAGTACTTC

size: few
J: TRBJ1-5
D: NA
V: TRBV19
length: 15
CDR3: CASIAQGHSNQPQHF
DNA: TGTGCCAGTATTGCCCAGGGGCATAGCAATCAGCCCCAGCATTTT

size: once
J: TRBJ1-6
D: NA
V: TRBV15
length: 17
CDR3: CATSRGRRGRHVSPLHF
DNA: TGTGCCACCAGCAGAGGGAGGAGGGGCCGTCACGTATCACCCCTCCACTTT

size: NA
J: TRBJ1-6
D: TRBD1
V: TRBV18
length: 19
CDR3: CASSPRPGTGPGGNSPLHF
DNA: TGTGCCAGCTCACCGCGTCCCGGGACAGGACCGGGGGGTAATTCACCCCTCCACTTT

size: NA
J: TRBJ1-2
D: NA
V: TRBV18
length: 13
CDR3: CASSPGQGDGYTF
DNA: TGTGCCAGCTCCCCGGGGCAGGGTGATGGCTACACCTTC

size: few
J: TRBJ2-5
D: NA
V: TRBV7-9
length: 14
CDR3: CASSLLEIGETQYF
DNA: TGTGCCAGCAGCCTTTTAGAGATCGGCGAGACCCAGTACTTC

size: NA
J: TRBJ1-2
D: TRBD1
V: TRBV2
length: 15
CDR3: CASSKTLQGLYGYTF
DNA: TGTGCCAGCAGTAAGACCCTACAGGGGCTCTATGGCTACACCTTC

size: NA
J: TRBJ2-5
D: TRBD2
V: TRBV10-3
length: 12
CDR3: CAARGGSETQYF
DNA: TGTGCCGCGCGGGGGGGCTCCGAGACCCAGTACTTC

size: NA
J: TRBJ1-5
D: NA
V: TRBV19
length: 12
CDR3: CATRDSNQPQHF
DNA: TGTGCCACCCGGGACAGCAATCAGCCCCAGCATTTT

size: NA
J: TRBJ2-1
D: NA
V: TRBV19
length: 15
CDR3: CASSIRGGRVNEQFF
DNA: TGTGCCAGTAGTATCCGAGGGGGACGGGTGAATGAGCAGTTCTTC

size: NA
J: TRBJ1-3
D: NA
V: TRBV7-9
length: 15
CDR3: CASSSSGTVGNTIYF
DNA: TGTGCCAGCAGCTCTTCCGGGACCGTCGGAAACACCATATATTTT

size: NA
J: TRBJ2-1
D: NA
V: TRBV6-5
length: 15
CDR3: CASSYLRTDYNEQFF
DNA: TGTGCCAGCAGTTACCTCAGGACGGATTACAATGAGCAGTTCTTC

size: NA
J: TRBJ2-7
D: TRBD1
V: TRBV5-5
length: 15
CDR3: CASSGEQGALDEQYF
DNA: TGTGCCAGCAGCGGAGAACAGGGGGCTCTCGACGAGCAGTACTTC

size: NA
J: TRBJ2-5
D: NA
V: TRBV2
length: 13
CDR3: CASSGVRQETQYF
DNA: TGTGCCAGCAGTGGGGTGCGCCAAGAGACCCAGTACTTC

size: NA
J: TRBJ1-2
D: NA
V: TRBV30
length: 14
CDR3: CAWSPRPKTGGYTF
DNA: TGTGCCTGGTCTCCCCGGCCCAAGACAGGTGGCTACACCTTC

size: NA
J: TRBJ2-2
D: NA
V: TRBV5-1
length: 15
CDR3: CASSSTVSNTGELFF
DNA: TGCGCCAGCAGCTCGACAGTCTCGAACACCGGGGAGCTGTTTTTT

size: NA
J: TRBJ2-7
D: NA
V: TRBV5-4
length: 15
CDR3: CASSLRGDAGQEQYF
DNA: TGTGCCAGCAGCTTGAGGGGGGACGCAGGACAAGAGCAGTACTTC

size: NA
J: TRBJ2-7
D: TRBD1
V: TRBV18
length: 14
CDR3: CASSLTGPAYEQYF
DNA: TGTGCCAGCTCACTGACAGGGCCTGCCTACGAGCAGTACTTC

size: NA
J: TRBJ2-7
D: NA
V: TRBV5-1
length: 16
CDR3: CASSLGGGGPIYEQYF
DNA: TGCGCCAGCAGCTTGGGGGGTGGGGGACCGATTTACGAGCAGTACTTC

size: NA
J: TRBJ1-5
D: TRBD1
V: TRBV6-1
length: 15
CDR3: CASTEGAGSNQPQHF
DNA: TGTGCCAGCACAGAGGGGGCGGGAAGCAATCAGCCCCAGCATTTT

size: NA
J: TRBJ1-2
D: NA
V: TRBV30
length: 14
CDR3: CAWSGDLSNYGYTF
DNA: TGTGCCTGGAGTGGGGACCTTTCTAACTATGGCTACACCTTC

size: NA
J: TRBJ2-5
D: NA
V: TRBV5-1
length: 16
CDR3: CASSLGLGKPQETQYF
DNA: TGCGCCAGCAGCTTGGGGCTCGGGAAGCCCCAAGAGACCCAGTACTTC

size: once
J: TRBJ2-5
D: TRBD1
V: TRBV5-1
length: 14
CDR3: CASSLVGTAETQYF
DNA: TGCGCCAGCAGCTTGGTTGGGACAGCAGAGACCCAGTACTTC

size: NA
J: TRBJ2-3
D: NA
V: TRBV10-3
length: 15
CDR3: CAISEQLTSTDTQYF
DNA: TGTGCCATCAGCGAACAGCTGACTAGCACAGATACGCAGTATTTT

size: NA
J: TRBJ2-1
D: NA
V: TRBV7-2
length: 16
CDR3: CASSLLVSSSYNEQFF
DNA: TGTGCCAGCAGCTTACTTGTGAGCAGCTCCTACAATGAGCAGTTCTTC

size: NA
J: TRBJ2-1
D: NA
V: TRBV6-5
length: 11
CDR3: CASSSNNEQFF
DNA: TGTGCCAGCAGCTCCAACAATGAGCAGTTCTTC

size: few
J: TRBJ1-6
D: NA
V: TRBV5-1
length: 13
CDR3: CASSLERGSPLHF
DNA: TGCGCCAGCAGCTTGGAGCGGGGATCACCCCTCCACTTT

size: NA
J: TRBJ2-5
D: TRBD2
V: TRBV9
length: 17
CDR3: CASSVGSGGANQETQYF
DNA: TGTGCCAGCAGCGTAGGTAGCGGGGGGGCTAATCAAGAGACCCAGTACTTC

size: NA
J: TRBJ2-1
D: TRBD1
V: TRBV4-1
length: 15
CDR3: CASSHRDRADNEQFF
DNA: TGCGCCAGCAGCCACCGGGACAGGGCCGACAATGAGCAGTTCTTC

size: NA
J: TRBJ1-2
D: NA
V: TRBV5-1
length: 14
CDR3: CASSPTRTEDGYTF
DNA: TGCGCCAGCAGCCCAACCCGGACGGAAGATGGCTACACCTTC

size: NA
J: TRBJ2-4
D: NA
V: TRBV27
length: 14
CDR3: CASSRGGGKNIQYF
DNA: TGTGCCAGTAGCAGGGGGGGAGGAAAAAACATTCAGTACTTC

size: NA
J: TRBJ2-5
D: TRBD1
V: TRBV5-1
length: 14
CDR3: CASSLGQGRETQYF
DNA: TGCGCCAGCAGCTTAGGACAGGGGAGGGAGACCCAGTACTTC

size: NA
J: TRBJ1-2
D: NA
V: TRBV13
length: 12
CDR3: CASSPLGYGYTF
DNA: TGTGCCAGCAGCCCCTTGGGCTATGGCTACACCTTC

size: NA
J: TRBJ2-1
D: TRBD2
V: TRBV4-2
length: 15
CDR3: CASSPRGPGRNEQFF
DNA: TGTGCCAGCAGCCCGCGGGGACCCGGGAGGAATGAGCAGTTCTTC

size: once
J: TRBJ1-4
D: NA
V: TRBV29-1
length: 11
CDR3: CSVEVSRKLFF
DNA: TGCAGCGTTGAGGTGTCGCGGAAACTGTTTTTT

size: NA
J: TRBJ1-2
D: NA
V: TRBV5-1
length: 12
CDR3: CASSLNGGGYTF
DNA: TGCGCCAGCAGCTTGAATGGAGGCGGCTACACCTTC

size: NA
J: TRBJ2-1
D: NA
V: TRBV9
length: 14
CDR3: CASSVRQDYNEQFF
DNA: TGTGCCAGCAGCGTCCGACAGGACTACAATGAGCAGTTCTTC

size: NA
J: TRBJ2-3
D: TRBD2
V: TRBV2
length: 15
CDR3: CASSPGLGPTDTQYF
DNA: TGTGCCAGCAGTCCCGGACTAGGTCCCACAGATACGCAGTATTTT

size: NA
J: TRBJ1-2
D: NA
V: TRBV2
length: 10
CDR3: CASSVGGYTF
DNA: TGTGCCAGCAGTGTGGGGGGCTACACCTTC

size: NA
J: TRBJ2-1
D: TRBD2
V: TRBV13
length: 14
CDR3: CASSLARGVYEQFF
DNA: TGTGCCAGCAGCTTAGCTCGGGGGGTATATGAGCAGTTCTTC

size: NA
J: TRBJ2-5
D: NA
V: TRBV7-9
length: 13
CDR3: CASSLGSEETQYF
DNA: TGTGCCAGCAGCTTAGGTTCCGAAGAGACCCAGTACTTC

size: NA
J: TRBJ2-1
D: TRBD2
V: TRBV2
length: 14
CDR3: CASRTGTSYNEQFF
DNA: TGTGCCAGCAGAACCGGGACTAGCTACAATGAGCAGTTCTTC

size: NA
J: TRBJ1-1
D: TRBD1
V: TRBV2
length: 14
CDR3: CASSEDRGLTEAFF
DNA: TGTGCCAGCAGTGAGGACAGGGGGCTAACTGAAGCTTTCTTT